The entry below describes one TCR beta chain. This specimen belongs to a study of blood T cell repertoires in COVID-19. TCRdb keeps only in-frame clones here, not all; method: immunoSEQ multiplex PCR. The data show about 39,000 clones, with approximately 85% seen just once and roughly 4.5% held by the top ten. The clonotype was recovered from a man aged 55 to 70 with acute or convalescent COVID-19. Sequenced: peripheral blood.

CDR3 nucleotide sequence: TGTGCCAGCAGTCCCACAGGGTTAAGTGAAGCTTTCTTT. Translated: CASSPTGLSEAFF. The rearrangement uses TRBV28 and TRBJ1-1, with a tentative D call TRBD1 (6 bases). Germline V gene sequence: CDR1 MDHEN, CDR2 SYDVKM. The CDR3 is 13 residues long. Deletions cut 5 bases from V and 7 bases from J, with 14 bases between.